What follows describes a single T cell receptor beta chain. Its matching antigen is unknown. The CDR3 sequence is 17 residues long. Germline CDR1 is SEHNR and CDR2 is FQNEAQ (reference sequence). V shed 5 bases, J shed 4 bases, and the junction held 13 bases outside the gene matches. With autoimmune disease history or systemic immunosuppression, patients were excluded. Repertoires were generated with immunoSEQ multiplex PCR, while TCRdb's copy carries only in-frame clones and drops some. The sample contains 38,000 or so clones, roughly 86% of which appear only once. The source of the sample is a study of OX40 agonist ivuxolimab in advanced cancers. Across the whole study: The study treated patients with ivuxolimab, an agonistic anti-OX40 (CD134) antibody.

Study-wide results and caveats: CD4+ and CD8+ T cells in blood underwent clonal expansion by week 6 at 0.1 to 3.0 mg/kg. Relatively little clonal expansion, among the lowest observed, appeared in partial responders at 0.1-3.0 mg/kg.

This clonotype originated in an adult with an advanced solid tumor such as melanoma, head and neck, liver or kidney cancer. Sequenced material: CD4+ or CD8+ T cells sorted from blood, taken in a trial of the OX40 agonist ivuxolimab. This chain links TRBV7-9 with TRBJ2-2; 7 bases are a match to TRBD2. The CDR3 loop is CASSPPVGGRATGELFF. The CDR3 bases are TGTGCCAGCAGCCCCCCGGTTGGAGGGAGGGCCACCGGGGAGCTGTTTTTT.